This T cell receptor (beta chain) was recorded in a study of cytomegalovirus exposure and HLA in healthy donors. Regarding the study as a whole: TCR beta V- and J-gene trimming, according to a later analysis, was linked to a missense DCLRE1C variant. Productive rates of about 87% or about 30% were seen for most TCR beta V segments in an earlier analysis. Using the classifier, cytomegalovirus status was reportedly diagnosed with high specificity and sensitivity.

Germline loops: CDR1 SGDLS, CDR2 YYNGEE. Deletions cut 0 bases from V and 7 bases from J, with 11 bases between. This CDR3 contains 14 residues. The PCR made use of 60 Vbeta and 13 Jbeta primers. Produced via immunoSEQ multiplex PCR; TCRdb's table is partial and in-frame only. This table holds around 200,000 clones, almost 80% found once. On this clone itself: Antigen: not known.

The sequenced material came from PBMCs. This receptor was identified in a young man in good health and CMV-seronegative. The chain uses TRBV9 and TRBJ2-1, with D possibly TRBD1 on 6 matching bases. The CDR3 DNA reads as TGTGCCAGCAGCGTAGCCGCACAGGGTAATGAGCAGTTCTTC. It encodes CASSVAAQGNEQFF.